The sequence of this TCR beta chain was determined in a study of read filtering for tumor transcriptome and immune sequencing. On the study more broadly: TCR-mapped reads were about 4 to 10.27 million with IR-seq versus 85 to 1273 with RNA-seq.

The library was built from roughly 400 ng RNA with molecular barcoded adaptors for alpha/delta and beta/gamma chains. TCRdb re-called the reads with MiXCR, one entry per CDR3 protein. The profile shows about 35,000 distinct CDR3 sequences, 14% of them singletons. Notes on this clonotype: Antigen specificity is unknown. A far larger clone is one nucleotide away, so this likely arose from a read error.

Study-wide results and caveats: RNA-seq captured clonotypes less deeply and reliably than IR-seq.

Bone marrow was sampled from every patient at the time of active disease. The CDR3 is 17 amino acids. V lost 3 bases and J lost 4; bases outside the gene matches: 11. Germline V gene data show CDR1 as SGHTA and CDR2 as FQGTGA. This receptor was identified in a donor older than 35 with multiple myeloma. Specimen: a population of CD138-negative cells sorted from bone marrow. The chain recombines TRBV7-3 with TRBJ2-3, with 9 bases lining up with TRBD1. The CDR3 spells CASSFGGQGSPADTQYF. The CDR3 DNA reads as TGTGCCAGCAGCTTTGGGGGACAGGGCAGCCCCGCAGATACGCAGTATTTT.